The entry below gives a single T cell receptor (beta chain) sequence along with its context. No antigen is known for it. Profiling relied on immunoSEQ multiplex PCR, and the TCRdb table lists in-frame clones only, not all of them. Counted here are roughly 2.5 million clones, around nine tenths occurring once; the ten biggest clones make up about 0.13%. This sample is part of a study of shared clonotypes between healthy human individuals. Germline V gene sequence: CDR1 SGHAT, CDR2 FQNNGV. The junction had 4 bases not matched to a gene; V was cut back by 2 bases and J by 0 bases. The CDR3 is 18 residues long. Study outcomes and limitations: The generation probabilities recorded for non-shared clonotypes fell below those of clonotypes shared by all four donors. Sequencing depth was a factor that was expected to affect clonotype sharing among donors. The donor pool, a small one, limited the genetic and exposure-history diversity represented.

The rearrangement joins TRBV11-2 to TRBJ2-2, with 12 bases aligning to TRBD2. The receptor comes from a man younger than 35 in good health. Sequenced: naive CD4+ T cells sorted from blood. Subset described: CD45RA+ positively selected. The CDR3 sequence: CASSLLPSGGANTGELFF. DNA of the CDR3: TGTGCCAGCAGCTTACTCCCTAGCGGGGGGGCGAACACCGGGGAGCTGTTTTTT.